This T cell receptor (beta chain) was sequenced in a study of blood T cells in healthy people across ages. Study-wide results and caveats: Those diversity estimates obtained from one million T cells were thought to be underestimates. The unknown donor CMV status may have confounded expanded clonotype changes.

V lost 6 bases, J lost 1 base, and 7 bases lay in between. The CDR3 is made up of 14 amino acids. Germline CDR1 is MNHEY and CDR2 is SVGAGI. A second PCR of 7 to 11 cycles used a sample-barcoded 5' primer and a J-beta primer mix. Every molecule of cDNA carried a tag from a template-switch adaptor with 12 random nucleotides. TCRdb ran MiXCR on the 5' RACE reads and lists one entry per CDR3 protein. Here the sample spans about 640,000 distinct CDR3 sequences, roughly 53% being singletons. The table lists this clonotype with a few counts. Its antigen is unidentified. The sequence was collected from a man between 60 and 75 years old in good health. Sequencing input: blood. The rearrangement joins TRBV6-5 to TRBJ2-6; D is undetermined. The DNA of the CDR3 is TGTGCCAGCAGGTCCCTTTCTGGGGCCAACGTCCTGACTTTC. Amino acids: CASRSLSGANVLTF.